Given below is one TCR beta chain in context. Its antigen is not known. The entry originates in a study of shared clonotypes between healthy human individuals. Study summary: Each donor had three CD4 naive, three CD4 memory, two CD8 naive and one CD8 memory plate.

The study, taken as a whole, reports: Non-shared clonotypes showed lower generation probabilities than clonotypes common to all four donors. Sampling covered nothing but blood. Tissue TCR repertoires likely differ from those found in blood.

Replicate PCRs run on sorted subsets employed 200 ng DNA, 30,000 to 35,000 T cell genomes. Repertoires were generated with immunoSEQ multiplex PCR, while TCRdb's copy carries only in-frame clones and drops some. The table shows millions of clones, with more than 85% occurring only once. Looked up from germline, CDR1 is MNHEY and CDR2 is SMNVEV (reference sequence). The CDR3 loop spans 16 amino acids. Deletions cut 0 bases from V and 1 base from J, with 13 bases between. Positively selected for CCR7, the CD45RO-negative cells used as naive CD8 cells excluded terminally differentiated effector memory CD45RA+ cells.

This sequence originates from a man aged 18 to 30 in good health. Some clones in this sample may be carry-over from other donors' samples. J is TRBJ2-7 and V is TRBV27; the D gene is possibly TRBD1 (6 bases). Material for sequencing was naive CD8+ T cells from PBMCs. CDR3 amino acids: CASSLSVGTLSYEQYF. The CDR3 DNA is TGTGCCAGCAGTTTATCAGTGGGGACATTATCCTACGAGCAGTACTTC.